This TCR beta chain derives from a study of OX40 agonist ivuxolimab in advanced cancers. Regarding the study in general: Ivuxolimab was an agonistic, fully human IgG2 monoclonal antibody directed against OX40 (CD134), a costimulatory receptor. Patients were allowed to have had prior anti-PD-1, anti-PD-L1 or anti-CTLA-4 therapy, and roughly 40% of the dose-escalation patients had previously received checkpoint inhibitors. The paper covers the monotherapy dose-escalation part of the phase I ivuxolimab trial, which included N ≈ 57 patients. Peripheral TCRbeta sequencing was intended to test whether TCR sequence diversity was altered and clonal T-cell expansion was caused by ivuxolimab. Intravenous ivuxolimab was administered to patients every 2 weeks at six dose levels: 0.01, 0.1, 0.3, 1.5, 3 and 10 mg/kg. Three dose-escalation patients achieved partial responses, one with hepatocellular carcinoma and two with cutaneous melanoma. In the dose-escalation cohort, 65% to 85% of patients were male, and the mean age was around 60 years with a range of roughly 20 to 80. Of the 52 patients in dose escalation, about 20 had hepatocellular carcinoma, about 15 had melanoma, 9 had renal cell carcinoma and 9 had head and neck cancer. Broader findings and caveats from the paper: In partial responders in the 0.1-3.0 mg/kg groups, normalized peripheral clonal expansion was found to be among the lowest, especially among CD8+ T cells. At doses from 0.1 to 3.0 mg/kg, clonal expansion was seen in both CD4+ and CD8+ blood T cells between baseline and week 6. Antigen specificity was not determined for the clonally expanded peripheral T cells. Low levels of normalized T-cell clonal expansion were also seen in some patients who did not respond. On average, CD8+ T cells showed more expanded clones than CD4+ T cells after ivuxolimab.

For sequencing of the TCRbeta CDR3 region, genomic DNA was extracted from the sorted cells. The immunoSEQ Assay was used to sequence the TCRbeta CDR3 regions. In TCRdb, the immuneACCESS table is reduced to in-frame sequences with V and J assigned. These tables do not hold every clone; where another copy was compared, an unresolved V gene accounts for under half, and the others remain unexplained. Recorded for this sample are about 78,000 clones; about 90% of them occurred a single time. The ten largest clones add up to roughly 2.8% of the sample. Patients with autoimmune disease history or receiving systemic immunosuppression were excluded from the trial. In every dose cohort, peripheral blood was drawn for TCR sequencing at baseline, cycle 4 day 1, and cycle 7 day 1. Samples came from an open-label, multicenter, first-in-human phase I dose-escalation trial of ivuxolimab. Adults with locally advanced or metastatic melanoma, renal cell, hepatocellular, or head and neck squamous cell carcinoma were enrolled in the trial. Before TCR sequencing, CD4+ and CD8+ T cells were separately sorted from peripheral blood.

This clone was found once. The antigen it recognizes is unknown. Base qualities are not at hand, and no much larger clone is one base apart. The sequence was collected from an adult with an advanced solid tumor such as melanoma, head and neck, liver or kidney cancer. The material was CD4+ or CD8+ T cells sorted from blood, obtained in a trial of the OX40 agonist ivuxolimab.

CDR3 sequence: CASSSDRGTDTQYF. Here is the DNA: TGCGCCAGCAGCTCCGACAGGGGGACAGATACGCAGTATTTT. The chain is encoded by TRBV5-1 joined to TRBJ2-3; TRBD1 aligns with 9 central bases. Unmatched junction bases come to 2, with V trimmed by 3 bases and J by 3 bases. Inclusive of the bounding cysteine and phenylalanine, the CDR3 is 14 residues long. The retained sequence is limited to the CDR3, 42 bases, with the frame set at the first base. CDR1 and CDR2 are read off the germline V gene as SGHRS and YFSETQ.